The 27 T cell receptor beta chains below were found in one sample sequenced in a study of T cell changes during pregnancy in multiple sclerosis. Libraries were prepared by immunoSEQ multiplex PCR; TCRdb keeps only in-frame clonotypes and omits some of them. In the table there are roughly 50,000 clones, approximately 90% of which are singletons. The sample here was CD4+ T cells from peripheral blood mononuclear cells, taken after pregnancy. The receptors here all came from a female donor with multiple sclerosis, enrolled in a pregnancy study.

CDR3 region: CASSRQGRNEKLFF. The CDR3 DNA reads TGTGCCAGCTCACGACAGGGACGAAATGAAAAACTGTTTTTT. The rearrangement links TRBV18 to TRBJ1-4, with 7 bases that match TRBD1. The CDR3 extends over 14 amino acids. The ends lost 4 bases at V and 5 bases at J; junction bases unmatched: 4. From germline, CDR1 is KGHSH and CDR2 LQKENI.

The chain couples TRBV5-1 to TRBJ2-1; 10 bases align to TRBD1. CDR3 length: 14 amino acids. The ends lost 3 bases at V and 8 bases at J; junction bases unmatched: 5. CDR1 and CDR2 from the germline V gene are SGHRS and YFSETQ. The DNA for the CDR3 is TGCGCCAGCAGCTCCCGGACAGGGGGGGATGAGCAGTTCTTC. Its protein product is CASSSRTGGDEQFF. The variable domain in full, with the rest retrieved from reference TRBV5-1 and TRBJ2-1, is KAGVTQTPRYLIKTRGQQVTLSCSPISGHRSVSWYQQTPGQGLQFLFEYFSETQRNKGNFPGRFSGRQFSNSRSEMNVSTLELGDSALYLCASSSRTGGDEQFFGPGTRLTVL.

V gene TRBV5-4 combines with J gene TRBJ2-1; 9 bases are shared with TRBD1. This CDR3 has 16 residues. CDR1 SGHNT and CDR2 YYREEE come from the germline V gene (reference sequence). The V gene end was trimmed by 4 bases and the J gene end by 7 bases; junction bases not matched to a gene: 12. CDR3 nucleotide sequence: TGTGCCAGCAGCCGGTCCCCTGCGGGACAGGGAAATGAGCAGTTCTTC. Amino acid sequence: CASSRSPAGQGNEQFF. Using reference TRBV5-4 and TRBJ2-1 for the parts outside the CDR3, the full variable domain is ETGVTQSPTHLIKTRGQQVTLRCSSQSGHNTVSWYQQALGQGPQFIFQYYREEENGRGNFPPRFSGLQFPNYSSELNVNALELDDSALYLCASSRSPAGQGNEQFFGPGTRLTVL.

The chain joins TRBV6-1 to TRBJ2-1; 7 nucleotides agree with TRBD2. This CDR3 has 16 residues. The germline gives CDR1 MNHNS, CDR2 SASEGT. Unmatched junction bases numbered 6, after V lost 3 bases and J lost 1 base. DNA of the CDR3: TGTGCCAGCAGTGAGGCCCAGCGGGGTTCCTACAATGAGCAGTTCTTC. Its protein product is CASSEAQRGSYNEQFF.

This clone is labeled as medium-sized (0.01 to 0.1%). The chain employs TRBV19 and TRBJ1-1; the D gene is possibly TRBD1 (5 bases). Germline CDR1 and CDR2: LNHDA and SQIVND (reference sequence). The germline V and J ends were trimmed by 7 bases and 4 bases, with 16 bases remaining between them. The CDR3 loop spans 14 amino acids. CDR3 DNA: TGTGCCAGTACAGCACGGACAATAAGCACTGAAGCTTTCTTT. It codes for CASTARTISTEAFF. Complete variable domain (other parts from reference TRBV19 and TRBJ1-1): DGGITQSPKYLFRKEGQNVTLSCEQNLNHDAMYWYRQDPGQGLRLIYYSQIVNDFQKGDIAEGYSVSREKKESFPLTVTSAQKNPTAFYLCASTARTISTEAFFGQGTRLTVV.

This clone was found once. The chain links TRBV19 to TRBJ2-7; tentative D call: TRBD1 (6 bases). Germline V lookup: CDR1 LNHDA, CDR2 SQIVND (reference sequence). The CDR3 has 14 residues. Trimming removed 7 bases at V and 0 bases at J, with 13 bases between. CDR3 DNA sequence: TGTGCCAGTAATAAACAGGGTTCCTCCTACGAGCAGTACTTC. This translates into CASNKQGSSYEQYF.

This chain uses TRBV6-6 with TRBJ2-7, with D unclear. The ends were cut back, 3 bases at V and 3 bases at J, with 6 bases in the middle. In germline, CDR1 is MNHNY, CDR2 SVGAGI (reference sequence). The CDR3 extends over 12 amino acids. This CDR3 is CASSYQNYEQYF. The CDR3 bases are TGTGCCAGCAGTTATCAGAACTACGAGCAGTACTTC.

The chain carries TRBV15 and TRBJ2-3, with TRBD1 identical over 12 bases. From germline, CDR1 is LNHNV and CDR2 YYDKDF (reference sequence). The V segment lost 3 bases and the J segment 3 bases; nucleotides outside the gene matches: 10. CDR3 size: 18 residues. The CDR3 here is CATSSTAGTGGGTDTQYF. The CDR3, as DNA: TGTGCCACCAGCAGCACAGCCGGGACAGGGGGCGGGACAGATACGCAGTATTTT.

The chain combines TRBV28 with TRBJ1-5, with D perhaps matching TRBD1 (6 bases). Germline V lookup: CDR1 MDHEN, CDR2 SYDVKM. The CDR3 spans 15 residues. Trimming took off 8 bases at V and 4 bases at J, with 18 bases between the two ends. CDR3 residues: CASEQRGRGNQPQHF. CDR3 nucleotide sequence: TGTGCCAGCGAACAACGGGGGCGGGGGAATCAGCCCCAGCATTTT.

This rearrangement joins TRBV9 to TRBJ2-1; possible D gene TRBD2, 5 bases. Germline assignment: CDR1 SGDLS and CDR2 YYNGEE. This CDR3 has 15 residues. The germline V and J ends were trimmed by 1 base and 7 bases, with 15 bases remaining between them. DNA for the CDR3: TGTGCCAGCAGCGTATGGCTAGCAGCCTGGAATGAGCAGTTCTTC. The encoded protein is CASSVWLAAWNEQFF.

The gene calls are TRBV2 and TRBJ2-5; 8 bases are a match to TRBD1. In germline, CDR1 is SNHLY, CDR2 FYNNEI. The V segment lost 5 bases and the J segment 5 bases; nucleotides outside the gene matches: 10. This CDR3 is built from 15 residues. In DNA form, the CDR3 reads TGTGCCAGCAGTTACCTTGCAGGGGGCGGGGAGACCCAGTACTTC. This codes for CASSYLAGGGETQYF.

The rearrangement joins TRBV15 to TRBJ2-1; D may be TRBD2 (6 bases). Germline assignment: CDR1 LNHNV and CDR2 YYDKDF (reference sequence). The CDR3 runs to 14 residues. Trimming stripped 3 bases from V and 4 bases from J, with 10 bases between. CDR3 bases: TGTGCCACCAGCAGCGGGAGACGGTACAATGAGCAGTTCTTC. This sequence encodes CATSSGRRYNEQFF.

This clone has just a few counts. This chain uses TRBV6-1 with TRBJ1-4; D gene ambiguous. V lost 4 bases, J lost 6 bases, and 12 bases lay in between. Per the germline V gene, CDR1 is MNHNS and CDR2 is SASEGT. The CDR3 loop spans 14 amino acids. This chain's CDR3 is CASSVAGFDEKLFF. Here the CDR3 DNA reads TGTGCCAGCAGTGTCGCGGGGTTTGATGAAAAACTGTTTTTT.

The chain employs TRBV27 and TRBJ2-5; a weak D match, TRBD2 (6 bases). Trimming shortened V by 5 bases and J by 2 bases, and 12 bases separated the two germline ends. CDR1 is MNHEY and CDR2 is SMNVEV in the germline V gene (reference sequence). This CDR3 spans 14 amino acids. The CDR3, as DNA: TGTGCCAGCAGTACCCGGGACTTTCAAGAGACCCAGTACTTC. Protein sequence: CASSTRDFQETQYF.

This chain uses TRBV5-1 with TRBJ2-5, with D hard to call. The V gene's germline CDR1 is SGHRS and CDR2 YFSETQ. The CDR3 is 13 residues long. The germline V and J ends were trimmed by 4 bases and 1 base, with 8 bases remaining between them. The CDR3 loop reads CASSPTLQETQYF. DNA of the CDR3: TGCGCCAGCAGCCCTACCCTCCAAGAGACCCAGTACTTC.

The CDR3 bases are TGTGCCAGCAGTGACCCCCAGGTCCCCTATGGCTACACCTTC. Amino acid sequence: CASSDPQVPYGYTF. The chain has TRBV6-1 and TRBJ1-2; D is unresolved. CDR1 is MNHNS and CDR2 is SASEGT in the germline V gene. This CDR3 comprises 14 residues. Trimming took 3 bases from V and 4 from J, leaving 12 bases between them.

The chain has TRBV28 and TRBJ1-2, with D possibly TRBD1 on 5 matching bases. Germline CDR1 MDHEN, CDR2 SYDVKM. Trimming took 2 bases from V and 5 from J, leaving 6 bases between them. This CDR3 has 12 amino acids. DNA for the CDR3: TGTGCCAGCAGTTTAAAGGGGTATGGCTACACCTTC. Protein sequence: CASSLKGYGYTF.

This clone was detected a few times. The rearrangement links TRBV19 to TRBJ1-4; TRBD1 aligns across 9 bases. V trimming: 5 bases; J trimming: 7 bases; junction bases outside the gene matches: 8. This CDR3 spans 15 amino acids. Looked up from germline, CDR1 is LNHDA and CDR2 is SQIVND (reference sequence). In nucleotides, the CDR3 is TGTGCCAGTAGTGTATGGACAGGGGATAGTGAAAAACTGTTTTTT. The encoded protein is CASSVWTGDSEKLFF. The whole variable domain, remainder taken from reference TRBV19 and TRBJ1-4, is DGGITQSPKYLFRKEGQNVTLSCEQNLNHDAMYWYRQDPGQGLRLIYYSQIVNDFQKGDIAEGYSVSREKKESFPLTVTSAQKNPTAFYLCASSVWTGDSEKLFFGSGTQLSVL.

This rearrangement joins TRBV5-1 to TRBJ2-3, with a weak D call TRBD1 (5 bases). The V gene's germline CDR1 is SGHRS and CDR2 YFSETQ. The CDR3 consists of 16 residues. V lost 0 bases, J lost 2 bases, and 13 bases lay in between. The CDR3 protein is CASSLGRDRYTDTQYF. The CDR3 bases are TGCGCCAGCAGCTTGGGCCGCGACAGATACACAGATACGCAGTATTTT.

V gene TRBV5-5 combines with J gene TRBJ2-3, with 13 bases that match TRBD2. The CDR3 is 17 residues long. Per the germline V gene, CDR1 is SGHKS and CDR2 is YYEKEE (reference sequence). The V and J ends lost 2 bases and 3 bases, in that order; junction bases with no gene match: 6. CDR3 region: CASSFGLAGVLTDTQYF. CDR3 sequence (DNA): TGTGCCAGCAGCTTCGGACTAGCGGGAGTGTTAACAGATACGCAGTATTTT.

The J gene is TRBJ2-1, the V gene TRBV7-2, with 8 bases identical to TRBD1. The CDR3 extends over 15 amino acids. Trimming cost V 5 bases and J 4 bases; bases outside gene matches: 7. Germline CDR1 SGHTA, CDR2 FQGNSA. CDR3 coding DNA: TGTGCCAGCAGCCCAAGGACAGGGACTTACAATGAGCAGTTCTTC. This encodes CASSPRTGTYNEQFF.

V usage is TRBV5-5 and J usage is TRBJ2-4; TRBD2 matches at 8 bases. Germline assignment: CDR1 SGHKS and CDR2 YYEKEE (reference sequence). This CDR3 has 15 amino acids. The trim removed 4 bases at V and 8 bases at J, leaving 11 bases unmatched. The CDR3 DNA sequence: TGTGCCAGCAGCCCGCGGGGGGCCCTAGGTGACATTCAGTACTTC. Amino acid sequence: CASSPRGALGDIQYF.

The rearrangement joins TRBV28 to TRBJ1-1, with a tentative D call TRBD1 (5 bases). This CDR3 is built from 13 residues. Trimming took 3 bases from V and 4 from J, leaving 9 bases between them. CDR1 is MDHEN, CDR2 SYDVKM, per germline. CDR3 in amino acids: CASSLGGITEAFF. In DNA, the CDR3 is TGTGCCAGCAGTTTGGGGGGTATCACTGAAGCTTTCTTT.

The V call is TRBV5-1, the J call TRBJ2-7; perhaps TRBD2 as D (6 bases). Looked up from germline, CDR1 is SGHRS and CDR2 is YFSETQ. The V and J ends lost 0 bases and 0 bases respectively, with 10 bases between them. The CDR3 is 15 amino acids. This chain's CDR3 is CASSLGGEGSYEQYF. The CDR3, as DNA: TGCGCCAGCAGCTTGGGGGGGGAAGGCTCCTACGAGCAGTACTTC.

This rearrangement joins TRBV5-1 to TRBJ1-4, with D uncertain. Per the germline V gene, CDR1 is SGHRS and CDR2 is YFSETQ. There are 14 residues in the CDR3. Trimming took 0 bases from V and 6 from J, leaving 9 bases between them. Here the CDR3 DNA reads TGCGCCAGCAGCTTGGGGCAGGTGGATGAAAAACTGTTTTTT. Amino acid sequence: CASSLGQVDEKLFF.

The V gene is TRBV19, the J gene TRBJ1-2; possible D gene TRBD1, 5 bases. Trimming removed 5 bases from V and 2 bases from J, with 9 bases in between. Germline lookup yields CDR1 LNHDA and CDR2 SQIVND (reference sequence). The CDR3 spans 13 residues. In nucleotides, the CDR3 is TGTGCCAGTAGTCCAGGGCGGAACTATGGCTACACCTTC. It specifies CASSPGRNYGYTF.

V is TRBV6-5 and J is TRBJ2-1, with TRBD2 identical over 9 bases. The CDR3 contains 15 residues. Germline CDR1 reads MNHEY; CDR2 reads SVGAGI. The ends lost 8 bases at V and 8 bases at J; junction bases unmatched: 13. The CDR3 bases are TGTGCCAGCCGATCACCGGGACTAGCATCCGATGAGCAGTTCTTC. Its translation: CASRSPGLASDEQFF.